The rows below give T cell receptor beta chains drawn from one sample of a study of blood T cell repertoires in COVID-19. Libraries were prepared by immunoSEQ multiplex PCR; TCRdb keeps only in-frame clonotypes and omits some of them. The data show around 250,000 clones, with about 86% seen just once and around 4.1% held by the top ten. The sample comprised PBMCs or T cells enriched from blood (not recorded which). These receptors were taken from a man younger than 45 with acute COVID-19. Both conserved end residues are part of each CDR3. A D gene is named only where the DNA matches it firmly.

>TRBV2|TRBD2|TRBJ2-3
CASCLAGRSDTQYF
>TRBV11-3|TRBD1|TRBJ1-1
CASSPGTGGKTFF
>TRBV4-1|TRBD1|TRBJ1-2
CASSQGPGQGVGNF
>TRBV28|-|TRBJ1-1
CASSPPMAEAFF
>TRBV7-2|-|TRBJ1-1
CASSAHRGTEAFF
>TRBV9|TRBD2|TRBJ2-1
CASSAQIAGRRYNEQFF
>TRBV5-4|-|TRBJ1-2
CASSLQGAQGYTF
>TRBV15|TRBD2|TRBJ2-1
CATSRYTAGGYNEQFF
>TRBV11-2|-|TRBJ1-3
CASTHGRQRSGNTIYF
>TRBV28|-|TRBJ1-2
CASSPARAGMFFHGYTF
>TRBV6-2/TRBV6-3|-|TRBJ2-6
CASSSGLSGANVLTF
>TRBV5-6|TRBD1|TRBJ2-3
CASSRGQVTQYF
>TRBV7-9|-|TRBJ2-1
CASTRRDEQFF
>TRBV20-1|-|TRBJ1-3
CSAITGNTIYF